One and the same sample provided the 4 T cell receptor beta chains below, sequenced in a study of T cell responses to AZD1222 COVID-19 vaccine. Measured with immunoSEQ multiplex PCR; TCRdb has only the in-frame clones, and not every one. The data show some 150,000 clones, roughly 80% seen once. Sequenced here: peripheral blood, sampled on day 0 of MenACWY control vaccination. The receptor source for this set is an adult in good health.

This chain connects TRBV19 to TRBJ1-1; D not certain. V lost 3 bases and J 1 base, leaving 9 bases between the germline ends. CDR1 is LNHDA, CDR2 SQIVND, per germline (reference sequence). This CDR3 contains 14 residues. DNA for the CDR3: TGTGCCAGTAGTATGGTCCTCTGGAACACTGAAGCTTTCTTT. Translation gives CASSMVLWNTEAFF.

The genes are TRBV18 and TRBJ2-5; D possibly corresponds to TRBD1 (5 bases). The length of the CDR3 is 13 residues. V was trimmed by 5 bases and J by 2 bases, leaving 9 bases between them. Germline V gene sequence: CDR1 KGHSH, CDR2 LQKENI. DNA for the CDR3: TGTGCCAGCTCAGGGGCAGCACAAGAGACCCAGTACTTC. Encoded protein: CASSGAAQETQYF.

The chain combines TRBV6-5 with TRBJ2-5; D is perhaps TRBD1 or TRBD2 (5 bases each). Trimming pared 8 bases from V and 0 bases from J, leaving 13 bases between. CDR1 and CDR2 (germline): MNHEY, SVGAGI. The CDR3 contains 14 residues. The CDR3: CASHRDLNQETQYF. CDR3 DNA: TGTGCCAGCCACCGGGACCTAAACCAAGAGACCCAGTACTTC.

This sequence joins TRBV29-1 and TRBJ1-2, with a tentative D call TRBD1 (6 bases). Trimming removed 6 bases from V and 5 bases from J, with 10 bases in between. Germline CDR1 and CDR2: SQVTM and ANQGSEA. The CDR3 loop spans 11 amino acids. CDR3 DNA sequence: TGCAGCGTCCAGGGGCTGTATGGCTACACCTTC. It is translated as CSVQGLYGYTF.